The source of this T cell receptor beta chain is a study of cytomegalovirus exposure and HLA in healthy donors. The wider study: The platform used for the 120 validation repertoires matched that of the approximately 640 first-cohort repertoires, a later analysis reported.

While the first cohort had over 650 subjects, the donors belonged to the separate validation cohort of roughly 130 subjects. General study points: The classifier was said to identify cytomegalovirus status with high specificity and sensitivity. The study recorded around 160 TCR beta chains that were cytomegalovirus-associated.

Clones were sequenced by immunoSEQ multiplex PCR, and TCRdb holds only the in-frame ones, with some missing. The profile shows 55,000 to 75,000 clones, roughly nine tenths of them singletons. Germline CDR1 is SGHAT and CDR2 is FQNNGV. This CDR3 is built from 14 residues. Unmatched junction bases numbered 6, after V lost 7 bases and J lost 1 base. Turning to this clone: No antigen is known for it.

This chain uses TRBV11-2 with TRBJ1-1; 7 nucleotides line up with TRBD1. The sequenced material came from PBMCs. The TCR sequence derives from a man between 18 and 29 years old in good health and CMV-seronegative. The CDR3 is CASTRDRGNTEAFF. The CDR3 DNA follows: TGTGCCAGCACCAGGGACAGAGGGAACACTGAAGCTTTCTTT.